Following are 2 T cell receptor beta chains from one sample sequenced in a study of molecular identifiers for immune sequencing clone quantification. TCRdb passed the PCR reads through MiXCR, listing each CDR3 protein once. Of about 640,000 distinct CDR3 sequences listed, about 20% are singletons. Source material: naive CD8+ T cells from blood, with Jurkat cell RNA spiked in. The subset here: FACS-sorted CD8+CD4-CCR7+CD45RA+ naive T cells. The receptors originated from a human donor in good health. Some libraries in this study had Jurkat cell RNA spiked in.

This clonotype has only one observation. The chain is built from TRBV12-3 or TRBV12-4 and TRBJ1-4; unclear D gene. The CDR3 contains 13 residues. Trimming took 5 bases from V and 7 from J, leaving 11 bases between them. The CDR3 bases are TGTGCCAGCAGTGGCATGGGATGTGAAAAACTGTTTTTT. This codes for CASSGMGCEKLFF.

This clonotype was seen at least ten times. The rearrangement uses TRBV19 and TRBJ1-5; a possible D gene is TRBD1 (6 bases). V was trimmed by 4 bases and J by 4 bases, leaving 17 bases between them. Germline V CDR1 and CDR2: LNHDA, SQIVND (reference sequence). CDR3 length: 16 residues. CDR3 nucleotides: TGTGCCAGTAGTACCCACGTGGGGGGGACAAATCAGCCCCAGCATTTT. Its translation is CASSTHVGGTNQPQHF.